The TCR beta chain under discussion was sequenced for a study of cytomegalovirus exposure and HLA in healthy donors. This clone has a handful of counts. Its antigen is as yet unknown. Researchers ran the PCR with 60 Vbeta and 13 Jbeta primers. Sequencing was performed with immunoSEQ multiplex PCR; in TCRdb, only in-frame clones are kept and a portion is missing. Of roughly 180,000 clones listed, 70% to 85% were seen once; the top ten hold 3.7%. Notes on the study in general: Reports indicate that TCR beta sequences accurately predicted the HLA-A and HLA-B alleles of most subjects. In a later analysis, productive TCRs from donors in an Asian-associated ancestry cluster reportedly carried fewer N-insertions than the cohort mean. Per published reports, the classifier diagnosed cytomegalovirus status with high specificity and sensitivity. Later, an analysis found that common viral pathogens appeared to be linked with several of the most significant clusters.

V shed 3 bases and J shed 6 bases, with 14 bases lying between them. This CDR3 comprises 14 residues. Germline CDR1 reads MNHEY; CDR2 reads SMNVEV (reference sequence). The chain uses TRBV27 and TRBJ1-1, with no clear D. Sequencing used PBMCs. The sequence came from an older woman in good health and CMV-seropositive. The CDR3 nucleotides are TGTGCCAGCAGTTTCATGGGAGGGTGGGCTGAAGCTTTCTTT. Protein sequence: CASSFMGGWAEAFF.